This TCR beta chain was identified in a study of blood T cell repertoires in COVID-19. In the source study's methods: Amplified reference gene primers provided the basis for estimating nucleated cell counts. TCRdb's table, derived via immunoSEQ multiplex PCR, lists solely in-frame clones and lacks some. The D gene and trimming were derived from the DNA, and the V and J assignments and clone size from that table. The data hold about 130,000 clones, with roughly 90% observed a single time. CDR3 length: 15 amino acids. Germline V CDR1 and CDR2: LNHDA, SQIVND (reference sequence). On this clone: One end of the junction varies from germline; a read error may be responsible.

V and J are TRBV19 and TRBJ1-4, with no clear D. This TCR was recovered from a woman of 80 years or more with acute or convalescent COVID-19. Sequenced input: peripheral blood. CDR3: CASRIVRVTNEKLFF. In nucleotides, the CDR3 is TGTGCCAGTAGAATAGTGAGGGTAACTAATGAAAAACTGTTTTTT.